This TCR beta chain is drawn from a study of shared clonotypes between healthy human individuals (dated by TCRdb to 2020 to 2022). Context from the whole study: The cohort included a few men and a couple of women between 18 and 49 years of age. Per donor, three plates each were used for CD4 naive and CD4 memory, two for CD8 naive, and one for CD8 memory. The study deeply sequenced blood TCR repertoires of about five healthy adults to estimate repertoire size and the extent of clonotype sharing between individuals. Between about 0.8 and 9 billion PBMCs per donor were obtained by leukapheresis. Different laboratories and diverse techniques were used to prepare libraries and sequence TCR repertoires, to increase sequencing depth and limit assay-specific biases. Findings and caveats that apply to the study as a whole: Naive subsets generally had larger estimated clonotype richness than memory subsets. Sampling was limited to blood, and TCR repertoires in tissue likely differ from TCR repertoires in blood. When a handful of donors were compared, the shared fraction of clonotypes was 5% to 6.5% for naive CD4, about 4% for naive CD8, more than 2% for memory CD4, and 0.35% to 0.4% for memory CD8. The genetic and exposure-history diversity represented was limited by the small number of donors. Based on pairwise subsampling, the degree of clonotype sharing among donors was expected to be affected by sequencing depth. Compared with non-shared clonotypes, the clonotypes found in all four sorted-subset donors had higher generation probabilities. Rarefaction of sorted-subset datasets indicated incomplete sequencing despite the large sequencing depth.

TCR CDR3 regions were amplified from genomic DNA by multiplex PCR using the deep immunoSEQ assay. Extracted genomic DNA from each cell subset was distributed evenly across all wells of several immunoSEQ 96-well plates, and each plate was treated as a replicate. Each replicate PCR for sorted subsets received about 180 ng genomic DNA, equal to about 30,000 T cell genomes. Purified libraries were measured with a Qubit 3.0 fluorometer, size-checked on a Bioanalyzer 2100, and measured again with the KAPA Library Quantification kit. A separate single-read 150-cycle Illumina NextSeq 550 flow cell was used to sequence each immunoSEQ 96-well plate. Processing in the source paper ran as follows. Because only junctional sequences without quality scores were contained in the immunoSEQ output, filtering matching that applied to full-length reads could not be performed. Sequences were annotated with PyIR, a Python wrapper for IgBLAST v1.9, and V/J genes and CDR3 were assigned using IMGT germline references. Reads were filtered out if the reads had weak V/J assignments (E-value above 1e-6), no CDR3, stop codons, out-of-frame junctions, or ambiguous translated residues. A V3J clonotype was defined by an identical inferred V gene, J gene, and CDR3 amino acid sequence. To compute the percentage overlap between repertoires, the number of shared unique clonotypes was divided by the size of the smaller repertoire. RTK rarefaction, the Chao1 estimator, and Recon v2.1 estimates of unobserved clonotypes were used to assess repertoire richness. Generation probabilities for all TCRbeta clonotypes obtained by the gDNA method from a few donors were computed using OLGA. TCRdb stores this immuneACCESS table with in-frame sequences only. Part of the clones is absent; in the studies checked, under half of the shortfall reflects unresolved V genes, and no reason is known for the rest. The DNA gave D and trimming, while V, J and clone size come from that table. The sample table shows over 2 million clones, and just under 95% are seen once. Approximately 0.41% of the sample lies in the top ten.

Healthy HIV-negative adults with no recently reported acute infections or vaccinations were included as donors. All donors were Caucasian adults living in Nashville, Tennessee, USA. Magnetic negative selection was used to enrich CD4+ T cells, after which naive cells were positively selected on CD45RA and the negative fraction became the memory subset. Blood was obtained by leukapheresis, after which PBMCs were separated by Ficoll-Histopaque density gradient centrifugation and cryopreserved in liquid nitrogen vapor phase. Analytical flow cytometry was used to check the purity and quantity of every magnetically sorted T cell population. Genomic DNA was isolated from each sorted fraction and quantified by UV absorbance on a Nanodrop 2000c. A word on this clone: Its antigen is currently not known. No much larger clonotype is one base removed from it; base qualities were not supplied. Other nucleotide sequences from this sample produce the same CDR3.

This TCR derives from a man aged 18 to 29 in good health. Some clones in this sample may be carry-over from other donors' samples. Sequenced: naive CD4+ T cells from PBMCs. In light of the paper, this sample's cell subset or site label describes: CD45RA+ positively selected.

The DNA is as follows: TGTGCCAGCAGTTTGGGACTAGTCCCCAATGAGCAGTTCTTC. This encodes CASSLGLVPNEQFF. This receptor chain uses TRBV28 and TRBJ2-1, with 8 bases aligning to TRBD2. CDR1 and CDR2, per the germline V gene, are MDHEN and SYDVKM. Trimming leaves V shorter by 3 bases and J shorter by 6 bases, with the junction holding 4 bases beyond the gene matches. The CDR3 measures 14 amino acids from cysteine to phenylalanine. The DNA shown is the 42-base CDR3, in frame from base 1.